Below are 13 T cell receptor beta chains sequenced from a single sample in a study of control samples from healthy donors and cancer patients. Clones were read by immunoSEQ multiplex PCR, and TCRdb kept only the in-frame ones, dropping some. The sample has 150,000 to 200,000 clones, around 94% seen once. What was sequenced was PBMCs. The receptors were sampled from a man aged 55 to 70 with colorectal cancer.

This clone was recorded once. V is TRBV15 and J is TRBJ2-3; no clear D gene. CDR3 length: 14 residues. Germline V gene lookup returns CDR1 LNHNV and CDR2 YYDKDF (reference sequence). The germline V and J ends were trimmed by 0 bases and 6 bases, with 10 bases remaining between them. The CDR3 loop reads CATSRDFEEDTQYF. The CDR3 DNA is TGTGCCACCAGCAGAGATTTTGAGGAGGATACGCAGTATTTT. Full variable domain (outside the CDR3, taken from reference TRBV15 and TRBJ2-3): DAMVIQNPRYQVTQFGKPVTLSCSQTLNHNVMYWYQQKSSQAPKLLFHYYDKDFNNEADTPDNFQSRRPNTSFCFLDIRSPGLGDTAMYLCATSRDFEEDTQYFGPGTRLTVL.

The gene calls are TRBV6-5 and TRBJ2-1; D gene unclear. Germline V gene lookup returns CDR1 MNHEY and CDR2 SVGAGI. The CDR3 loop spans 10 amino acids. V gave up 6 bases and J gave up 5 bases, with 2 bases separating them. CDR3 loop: CASRNNEQFF. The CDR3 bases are TGTGCCAGCAGGAACAATGAGCAGTTCTTC.

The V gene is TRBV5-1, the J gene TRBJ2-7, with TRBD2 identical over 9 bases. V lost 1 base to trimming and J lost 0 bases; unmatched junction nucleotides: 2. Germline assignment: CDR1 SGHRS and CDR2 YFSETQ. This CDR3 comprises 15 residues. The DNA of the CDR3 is TGCGCCAGCAGCTTGCTAGCGGGGAGCTCCTACGAGCAGTACTTC. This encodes CASSLLAGSSYEQYF.

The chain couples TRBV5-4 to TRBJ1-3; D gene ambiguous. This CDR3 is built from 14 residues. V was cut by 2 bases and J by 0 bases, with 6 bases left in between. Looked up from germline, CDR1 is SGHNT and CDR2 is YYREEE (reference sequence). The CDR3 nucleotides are TGTGCCAGCAGCTTCGGAAACTCTGGAAACACCATATATTTT. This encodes CASSFGNSGNTIYF.

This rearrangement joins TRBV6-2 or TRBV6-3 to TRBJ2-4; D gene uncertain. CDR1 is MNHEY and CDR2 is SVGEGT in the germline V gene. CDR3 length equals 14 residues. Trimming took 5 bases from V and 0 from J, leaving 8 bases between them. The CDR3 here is CASSPRLAKNIQYF. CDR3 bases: TGTGCCAGCAGTCCACGGCTAGCCAAAAACATTCAGTACTTC.

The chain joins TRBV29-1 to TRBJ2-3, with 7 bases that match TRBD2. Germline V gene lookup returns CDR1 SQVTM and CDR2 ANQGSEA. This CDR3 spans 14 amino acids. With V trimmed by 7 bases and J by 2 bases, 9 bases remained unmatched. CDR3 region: CSAGLRGDTDTQYF. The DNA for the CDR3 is TGCAGCGCCGGCCTACGGGGGGACACAGATACGCAGTATTTT.

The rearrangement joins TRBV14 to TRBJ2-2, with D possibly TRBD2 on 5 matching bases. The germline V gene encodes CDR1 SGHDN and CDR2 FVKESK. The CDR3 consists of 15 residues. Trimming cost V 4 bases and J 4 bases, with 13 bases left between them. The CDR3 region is CASSPTTLVTGELFF. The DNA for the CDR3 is TGTGCCAGCAGCCCGACTACCCTGGTCACCGGGGAGCTGTTTTTT.

The CDR3 spells CASRRQGATGELFF. Here the CDR3 DNA reads TGTGCCAGCAGGCGACAGGGGGCCACCGGGGAGCTGTTTTTT. This sequence joins TRBV27 and TRBJ2-2; 10 bases are a match to TRBD1. Trimming at V came to 6 bases and at J to 4 bases, leaving 2 bases not matched to a gene. CDR3 size: 14 residues. The germline gives CDR1 MNHEY, CDR2 SMNVEV (reference sequence).

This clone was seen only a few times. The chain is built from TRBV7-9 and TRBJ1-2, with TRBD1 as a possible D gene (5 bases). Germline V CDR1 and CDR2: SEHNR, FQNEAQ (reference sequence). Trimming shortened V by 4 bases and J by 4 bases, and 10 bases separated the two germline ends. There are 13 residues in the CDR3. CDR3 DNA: TGTGCCAGCAGCTCCAGGGACGTCTATGGCTACACCTTC. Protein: CASSSRDVYGYTF.

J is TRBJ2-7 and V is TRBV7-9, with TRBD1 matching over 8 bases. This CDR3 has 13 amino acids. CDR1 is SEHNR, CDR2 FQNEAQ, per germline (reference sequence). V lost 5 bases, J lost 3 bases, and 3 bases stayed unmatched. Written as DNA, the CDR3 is TGTGCCAGCAGCCCCGACAGGGGCTACGAGCAGTACTTC. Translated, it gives CASSPDRGYEQYF.

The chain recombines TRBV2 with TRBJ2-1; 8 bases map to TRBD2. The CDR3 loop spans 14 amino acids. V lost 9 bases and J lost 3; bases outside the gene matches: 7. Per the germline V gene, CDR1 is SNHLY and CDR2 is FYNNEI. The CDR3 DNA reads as TGTGCCAGTATATGGACTAGCCTCTACAATGAGCAGTTCTTC. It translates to CASIWTSLYNEQFF.

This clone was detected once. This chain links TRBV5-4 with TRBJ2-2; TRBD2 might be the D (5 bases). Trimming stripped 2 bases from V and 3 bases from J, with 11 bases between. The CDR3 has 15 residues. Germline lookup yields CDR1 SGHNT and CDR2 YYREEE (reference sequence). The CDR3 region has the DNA TGTGCCAGCAGCTTAAGGACTGGAGACACCGGGGAGCTGTTTTTT. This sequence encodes CASSLRTGDTGELFF.

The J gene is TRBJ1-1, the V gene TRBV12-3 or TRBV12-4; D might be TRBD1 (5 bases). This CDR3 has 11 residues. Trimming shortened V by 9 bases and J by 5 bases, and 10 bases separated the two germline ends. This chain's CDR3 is CASGRGTEAFF. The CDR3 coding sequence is TGTGCCAGTGGGAGGGGTACTGAAGCTTTCTTT.